This record covers a single T cell receptor beta chain. The data were obtained in a study of control samples from healthy donors and cancer patients. Some clones are missing from TCRdb's copy, which holds only in-frame ones; the method was immunoSEQ multiplex PCR. This sample yields over 100,000 clones, of which about nine tenths are seen a single time; approximately 2% belongs to the top ten. The CDR3 loop spans 14 amino acids. CDR1 is SGHTS, CDR2 YDEGEE, per germline. The ends lost 5 bases at V and 4 bases at J; junction bases unmatched: 8. The genes are TRBV5-8 and TRBJ2-7, with 8 bases matching TRBD2. This clonotype originated in a woman in her fifties or sixties in good health. Sequencing was performed on blood. The CDR3 spells CASRRAGGRYEQYF. CDR3 nucleotide sequence: TGTGCCAGCAGACGCGCGGGGGGTAGGTACGAGCAGTACTTC.